A single sample is the source of the 20 T cell receptor beta chains below, sequenced in a study of T cell repertoires in cytomegalovirus infection. From the reads, TCRdb called clonotypes with MiXCR, one entry per CDR3 protein. This sample has approximately 910,000 distinct CDR3 sequences; approximately 30% occur once, and the top ten carry under 15%. These receptors have no identified antigens. The source was cultured CD8+ T cells from PBMCs, collected from culture after CMV antigen stimulation. The receptors come from a human donor in good health (CMV status not recorded). Some clones in this sample may be carry-over from other donors' samples.

The chain is built from TRBV9 and TRBJ2-7, with 11 bases aligning to TRBD1. CDR3 length equals 13 residues. V trimming: 2 bases; J trimming: 5 bases; junction bases outside the gene matches: 0. Per the germline V gene, CDR1 is SGDLS and CDR2 is YYNGEE. CDR3: CASSVGQGDEQYV. The CDR3 region has the DNA TGTGCCAGCAGCGTGGGACAGGGGGACGAGCAGTACGTC.

The chain links TRBV20-1 to TRBJ1-6; TRBD1 aligns across 9 bases. V lost 3 bases and J lost 10; bases outside the gene matches: 10. Germline lookup yields CDR1 DFQATT and CDR2 SNEGSKA (reference sequence). The CDR3 is 15 residues long. CDR3 coding DNA: TGCAGTGCTAGTGCGACAGGGGGTACGAGATCACCCCTCCACTTT. Its translation: CSASATGGTRSPLHF.

The rearrangement joins TRBV29-1 to TRBJ2-1; D is undetermined. The CDR3 loop spans 13 amino acids. The V and J ends lost 0 bases and 8 bases respectively, with 11 bases between them. From germline, CDR1 is SQVTM and CDR2 ANQGSEA. CDR3 loop: CSVEDSLSDEQFF. The CDR3, as DNA: TGCAGCGTTGAAGACTCGCTGTCGGATGAGCAGTTCTTC.

In its sample, this clonotype was seen a few times. This chain uses TRBV6-5 with TRBJ1-1; D gene unclear. The CDR3 covers 13 residues. Trimming cost V 6 bases and J 10 bases, with 18 bases left between them. The germline V gene encodes CDR1 MNHEY and CDR2 SVGAGI. The CDR3 DNA is TGTGCCAGCAGCTCGCCCCGACTGGCGGTAGCTTTCTTT. This sequence encodes CASSSPRLAVAFF.

The chain couples TRBV7-3 to TRBJ2-2; D not certain. Trimming left V 5 bases short and J 0 bases short, with 19 bases between. Germline CDR1 reads SGHTA; CDR2 reads FQGTGA. The CDR3 sequence is 18 residues long. CDR3 DNA sequence: TGTGCCAGCAGCCCCTCCTACACCTTCCCCCCGAACACCGGGGAGCTGTTTTTT. This translates into CASSPSYTFPPNTGELFF.

At least ten counts were recorded for this clonotype. The chain uses TRBV27 and TRBJ2-3; D remains ambiguous. The CDR3 totals 13 residues. Trimming cost V 6 bases and J 1 base, with 8 bases left between them. In germline, CDR1 is MNHEY, CDR2 SMNVEV (reference sequence). The CDR3 here is CASSFPGTDTQYF. The CDR3 DNA reads TGTGCCAGCAGCTTCCCTGGCACAGATACGCAGTATTTT.

This clonotype has a handful of counts. The V and J genes are TRBV7-9 and TRBJ1-1, with D tentatively TRBD1 (5 bases). CDR3 length: 15 amino acids. Trimming shortened V by 5 bases and J by 5 bases, and 18 bases separated the two germline ends. Germline CDR1 SEHNR, CDR2 FQNEAQ (reference sequence). CDR3 coding DNA: TGTGCCAGCAGCACCCCGAAGGGGAGGAGGACTGAAGCTTTCTTT. Translation gives CASSTPKGRRTEAFF.

In regard to this clonotype: A much larger clone lies one base from this, so it may be a read error. The rearrangement links TRBV12-3 or TRBV12-4 to TRBJ2-4, with D maybe TRBD1 (6 bases). The CDR3 loop spans 15 amino acids. The chain's CDR3 is CASTPGVGAKNIRYF. As DNA, the CDR3 is TGTGCCAGCACCCCCGGGGTGGGGGCCAAAAACATTCGGTACTTC.

The genes are TRBV7-6 and TRBJ2-5; D ambiguous. The CDR3 is made up of 17 amino acids. Germline CDR1 SGHVS, CDR2 FNYEAQ. V was clipped by 3 bases and J by 5 bases, with 22 bases between them. The CDR3 coding sequence is TGTGCCAGCAGCTTCGATCACGGGCCGAGGAGTATGGAGACCCAGTACTTC. Protein: CASSFDHGPRSMETQYF. Together with reference TRBV7-6 and TRBJ2-5, the CDR3 gives the full variable domain: GAGVSQSPRYKVTKRGQDVALRCDPISGHVSLYWYRQALGQGPEFLTYFNYEAQQDKSGLPNDRFSAERPEGSISTLTIQRTEQRDSAMYRCASSFDHGPRSMETQYFGPGTRLLVL.

In this sample, this clonotype turned up a few times. The chain joins TRBV5-5 to TRBJ2-7; no clear D. V was shortened by 4 bases and J by 0 bases, with 11 bases between the two germline ends. The CDR3 loop spans 14 amino acids. Germline CDR1 SGHKS, CDR2 YYEKEE (reference sequence). The CDR3 coding sequence is TGTGCCAGCAGCCCCCCGGCAAACTCCTACGAGCAGTACGTC. Its translation: CASSPPANSYEQYV.

This clonotype turned up a few times. The V call is TRBV7-9, the J call TRBJ1-1, with 9 bases that match TRBD1. Unmatched junction bases numbered 11, after V lost 3 bases and J lost 3 bases. This CDR3 spans 17 amino acids. Germline CDR1 SEHNR, CDR2 FQNEAQ (reference sequence). CDR3 sequence (DNA): TGTGCCAGCAGCTTCGCCTTACGTAGGACAGGGGACACTGAAGCTTTCTTT. Its protein product is CASSFALRRTGDTEAFF. The full variable domain, its missing parts supplied by reference TRBV7-9 and TRBJ1-1, is DTGVSQNPRHKITKRGQNVTFRCDPISEHNRLYWYRQTLGQGPEFLTYFQNEAQLEKSRLLSDRFSAERPKGSFSTLEIQRTEQGDSAMYLCASSFALRRTGDTEAFFGQGTRLTVV.

This clonotype has a handful of counts. V gene TRBV29-1 combines with J gene TRBJ2-1; 7 nucleotides match TRBD1. Germline CDR1 reads SQVTM; CDR2 reads ANQGSEA. The CDR3 has 18 amino acids. Trimming took 0 bases from V and 2 from J; bases not matched to a gene: 13. This CDR3 reads CSVEDLNIRTGTYNEQFF. The CDR3 DNA reads as TGCAGCGTTGAAGATCTTAACATTAGGACAGGAACCTACAATGAGCAGTTCTTC.

This clonotype was counted a few times. The chain links TRBV20-1 to TRBJ1-3, with 7 bases aligning to TRBD1. The CDR3 covers 20 residues. Losses at the gene ends were 0 bases for V and 0 bases for J; bases not matched to a gene: 17. Germline values: CDR1 DFQATT, CDR2 SNEGSKA (reference sequence). The CDR3 sequence: CSARETAGGAYLHSGNTIYF. CDR3 coding DNA: TGCAGTGCTAGAGAAACGGCAGGGGGAGCTTACTTACACTCTGGAAACACCATATATTTT.

The chain is built from TRBV4-1 and TRBJ2-7, with D possibly TRBD1 on 6 matching bases. From germline, CDR1 is MGHRA and CDR2 YSYEKL. CDR3 size: 15 residues. V was trimmed by 0 bases and J by 4 bases, leaving 13 bases between them. The CDR3 loop is CASSQDNREIYEQYF. The CDR3 bases are TGCGCCAGCAGCCAAGATAACAGGGAAATATACGAGCAGTACTTC.

The table lists this clonotype with a few counts. The chain joins TRBV7-3 to TRBJ1-1; D gene unclear. V lost 4 bases and J lost 4, with 13 bases in between. Germline V lookup: CDR1 SGHTA, CDR2 FQGTGA. This CDR3 comprises 14 residues. CDR3 in amino acids: CASSSRGGATEAFF. Written as DNA, the CDR3 is TGTGCCAGCAGCTCCCGGGGAGGTGCCACTGAAGCTTTCTTT.

The chain employs TRBV4-1 and TRBJ1-4, with no clear D. CDR1 and CDR2 (germline): MGHRA, YSYEKL. There are 15 residues in the CDR3. V shed 6 bases and J shed 2 bases, with 13 bases lying between them. The CDR3, as DNA: TGCGCCAGCAGTTTCAGCCTTAGGACTAATGAAAAACTGTTTTTT. Amino acids: CASSFSLRTNEKLFF.

The chain uses TRBV12-5 and TRBJ1-1; no firm D call. The CDR3 length is 13 residues. Germline V gives CDR1 LGHNT, CDR2 FRNRAP. The V and J ends lost 7 bases and 4 bases respectively, with 13 bases between them. The CDR3 bases are TGTGCTAGTGTCCCCGTGGAGGGCACTGAAGCTTTCTTT. Translation: CASVPVEGTEAFF.

This clonotype was detected only a few times. The chain uses TRBV6-5 and TRBJ2-1; 8 bases agree with TRBD1. CDR1 and CDR2 from the germline V gene are MNHEY and SVGAGI. The CDR3 contains 13 residues. V shed 6 bases and J 8 bases; nucleotides not matched to a gene: 6. CDR3 sequence reads: CASRHGQGHEQFF. For the CDR3, the DNA is TGTGCCAGCAGACATGGACAGGGCCATGAGCAGTTCTTC.

The chain employs TRBV6-6 and TRBJ1-5; the D gene is possibly TRBD1 (6 bases). The CDR3 has 13 residues. Germline V lookup: CDR1 MNHNY, CDR2 SVGAGI (reference sequence). V was trimmed by 11 bases and J by 4 bases, leaving 15 bases between them. As DNA, the CDR3 is TGTGCCTCCTGGGGGCGGACTAATCAGCCCCAGCATTTT. Protein sequence: CASWGRTNQPQHF.

CDR3 sequence: CASSFIAGGGTDTQYF. Here the CDR3 DNA reads TGTGCCAGCAGTTTTATAGCGGGGGGGGGGACAGATACGCAGTATTTT. The chain uses TRBV28 and TRBJ2-3; TRBD2 matches at 11 bases. Per the germline V gene, CDR1 is MDHEN and CDR2 is SYDVKM. J gave up 3 bases and V 3 bases, and 5 bases lay outside the gene matches. The CDR3 covers 16 residues.